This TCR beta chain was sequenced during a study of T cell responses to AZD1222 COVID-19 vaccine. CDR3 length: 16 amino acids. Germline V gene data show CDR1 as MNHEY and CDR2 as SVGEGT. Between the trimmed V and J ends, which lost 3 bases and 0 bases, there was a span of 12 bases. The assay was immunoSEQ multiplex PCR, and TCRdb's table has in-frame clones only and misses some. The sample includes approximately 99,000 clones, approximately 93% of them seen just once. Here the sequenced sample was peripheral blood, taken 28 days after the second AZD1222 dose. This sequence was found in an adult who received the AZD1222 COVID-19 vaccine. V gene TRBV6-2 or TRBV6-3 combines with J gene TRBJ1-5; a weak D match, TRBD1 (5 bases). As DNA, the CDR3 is TGTGCCAGCAGTTATGTTCAGGGTCGTAGCAATCAGCCCCAGCATTTT. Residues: CASSYVQGRSNQPQHF.